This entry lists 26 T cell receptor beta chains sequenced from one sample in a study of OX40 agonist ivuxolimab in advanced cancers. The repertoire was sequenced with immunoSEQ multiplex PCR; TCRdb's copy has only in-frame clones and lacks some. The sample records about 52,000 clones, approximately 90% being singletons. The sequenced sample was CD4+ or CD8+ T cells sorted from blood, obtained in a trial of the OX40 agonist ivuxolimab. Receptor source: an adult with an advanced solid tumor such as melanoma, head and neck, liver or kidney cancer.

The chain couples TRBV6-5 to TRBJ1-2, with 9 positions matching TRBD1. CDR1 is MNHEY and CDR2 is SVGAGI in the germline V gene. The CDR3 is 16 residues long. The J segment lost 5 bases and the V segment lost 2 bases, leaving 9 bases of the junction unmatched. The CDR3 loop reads CASSYGTGKEGYGYTF. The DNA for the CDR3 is TGTGCCAGCAGTTACGGGACAGGGAAAGAAGGATATGGCTACACCTTC.

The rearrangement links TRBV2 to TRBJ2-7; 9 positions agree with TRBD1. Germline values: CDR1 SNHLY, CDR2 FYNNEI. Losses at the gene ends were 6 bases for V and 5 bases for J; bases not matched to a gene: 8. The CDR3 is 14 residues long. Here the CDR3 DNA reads TGTGCCAGCAGCGGGGGGACAGGGTTTGACGAGCAGTACTTC. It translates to CASSGGTGFDEQYF.

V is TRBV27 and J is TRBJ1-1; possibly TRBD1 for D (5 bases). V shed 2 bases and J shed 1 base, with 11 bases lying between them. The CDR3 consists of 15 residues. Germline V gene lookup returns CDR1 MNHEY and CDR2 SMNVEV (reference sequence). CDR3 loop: CASSLGGHPNTEAFF. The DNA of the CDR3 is TGTGCCAGCAGTTTAGGAGGACACCCGAACACTGAAGCTTTCTTT.

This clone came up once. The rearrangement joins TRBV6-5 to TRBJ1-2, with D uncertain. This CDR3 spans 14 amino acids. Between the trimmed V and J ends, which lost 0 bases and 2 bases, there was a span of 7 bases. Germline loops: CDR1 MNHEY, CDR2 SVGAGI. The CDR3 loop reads CASSYSSRNYGYTF. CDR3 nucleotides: TGTGCCAGCAGTTACTCCTCCAGGAACTATGGCTACACCTTC.

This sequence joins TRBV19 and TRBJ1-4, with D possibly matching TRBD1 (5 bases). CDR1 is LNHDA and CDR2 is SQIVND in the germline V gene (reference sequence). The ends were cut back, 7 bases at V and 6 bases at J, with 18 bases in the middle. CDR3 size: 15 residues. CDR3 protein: CASNTPGYLDEKLFF. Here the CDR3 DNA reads TGTGCCAGTAACACACCAGGGTATCTTGATGAAAAACTGTTTTTT.

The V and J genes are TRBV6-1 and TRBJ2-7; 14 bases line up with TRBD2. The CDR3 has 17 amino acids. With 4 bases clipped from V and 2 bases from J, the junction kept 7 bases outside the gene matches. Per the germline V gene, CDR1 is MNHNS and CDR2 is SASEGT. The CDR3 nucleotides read TGTGCCAGCAGTGTTGGGACTAGCGGGGGCCTTACCTACGAGCAGTACTTC. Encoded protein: CASSVGTSGGLTYEQYF.

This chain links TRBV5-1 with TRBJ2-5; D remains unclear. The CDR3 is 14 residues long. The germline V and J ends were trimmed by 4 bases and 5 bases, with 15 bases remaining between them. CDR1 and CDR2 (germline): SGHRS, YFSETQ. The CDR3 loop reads CASSTRTVWETQYF. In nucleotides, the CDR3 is TGCGCCAGCAGCACCCGGACCGTTTGGGAGACCCAGTACTTC.

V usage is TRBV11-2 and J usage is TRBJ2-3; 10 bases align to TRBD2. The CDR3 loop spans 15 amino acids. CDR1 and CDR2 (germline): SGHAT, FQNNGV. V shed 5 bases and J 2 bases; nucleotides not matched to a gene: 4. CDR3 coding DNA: TGTGCCAGCAGCCTAAGCGGGGGGGTCACAGATACGCAGTATTTT. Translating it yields CASSLSGGVTDTQYF.

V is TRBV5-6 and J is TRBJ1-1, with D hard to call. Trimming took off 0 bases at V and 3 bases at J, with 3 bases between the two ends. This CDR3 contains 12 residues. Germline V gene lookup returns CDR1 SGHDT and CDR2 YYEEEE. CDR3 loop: CASSLGDTEAFF. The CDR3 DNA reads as TGTGCCAGCAGCTTGGGGGACACTGAAGCTTTCTTT.

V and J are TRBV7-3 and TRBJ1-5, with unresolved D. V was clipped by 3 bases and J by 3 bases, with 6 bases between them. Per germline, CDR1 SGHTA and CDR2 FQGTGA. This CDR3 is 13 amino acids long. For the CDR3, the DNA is TGTGCCAGCAGCTTGTCTACCAATCAGCCCCAGCATTTT. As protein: CASSLSTNQPQHF.

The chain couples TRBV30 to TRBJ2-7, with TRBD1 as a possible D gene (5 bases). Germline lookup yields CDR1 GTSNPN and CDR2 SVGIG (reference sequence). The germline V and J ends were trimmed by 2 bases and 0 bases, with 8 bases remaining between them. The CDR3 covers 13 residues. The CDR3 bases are TGTGCCTGGAGTTCCAGGGTCTCCTACGAGCAGTACTTC. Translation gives CAWSSRVSYEQYF.

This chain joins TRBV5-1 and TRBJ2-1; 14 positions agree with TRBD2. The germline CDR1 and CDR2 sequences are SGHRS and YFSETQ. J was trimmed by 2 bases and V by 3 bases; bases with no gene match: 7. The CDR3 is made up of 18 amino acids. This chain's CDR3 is CASSSGLAGDSAYNEQFF. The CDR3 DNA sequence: TGCGCCAGCAGCTCGGGACTAGCGGGGGATTCCGCCTACAATGAGCAGTTCTTC.

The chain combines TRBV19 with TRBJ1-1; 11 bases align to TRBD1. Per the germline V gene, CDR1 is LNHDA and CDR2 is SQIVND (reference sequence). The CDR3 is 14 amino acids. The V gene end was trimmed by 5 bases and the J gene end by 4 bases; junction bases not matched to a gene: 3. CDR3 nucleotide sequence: TGTGCCAGTAGTCTTGGGACAGGGGGCACTGAAGCTTTCTTT. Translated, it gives CASSLGTGGTEAFF.

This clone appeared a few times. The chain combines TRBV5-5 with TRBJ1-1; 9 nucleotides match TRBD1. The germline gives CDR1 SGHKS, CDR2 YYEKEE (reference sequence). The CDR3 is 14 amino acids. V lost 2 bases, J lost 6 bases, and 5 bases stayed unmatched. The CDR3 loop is CASSFGTGKAEAFF. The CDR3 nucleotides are TGTGCCAGCAGCTTTGGGACAGGGAAAGCTGAAGCTTTCTTT.

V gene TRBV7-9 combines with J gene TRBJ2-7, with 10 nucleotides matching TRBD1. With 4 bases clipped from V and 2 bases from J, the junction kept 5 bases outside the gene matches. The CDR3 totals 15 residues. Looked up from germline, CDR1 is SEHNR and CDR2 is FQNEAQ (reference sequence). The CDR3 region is CASSSDRGLPYEQYF. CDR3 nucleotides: TGTGCCAGCAGCTCCGACAGGGGGCTACCCTACGAGCAGTACTTC.

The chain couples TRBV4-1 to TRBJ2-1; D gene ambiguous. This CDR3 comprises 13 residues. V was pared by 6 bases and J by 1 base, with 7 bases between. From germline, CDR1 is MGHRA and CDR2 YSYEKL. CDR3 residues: CASSRESYNEQFF. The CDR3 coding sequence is TGCGCCAGCAGTCGCGAATCCTACAATGAGCAGTTCTTC.

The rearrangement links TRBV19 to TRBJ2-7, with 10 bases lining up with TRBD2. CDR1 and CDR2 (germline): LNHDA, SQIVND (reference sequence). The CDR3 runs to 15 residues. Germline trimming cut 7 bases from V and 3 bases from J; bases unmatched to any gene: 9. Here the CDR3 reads CASMGRLAGDYEQYF. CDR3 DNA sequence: TGTGCCAGTATGGGGCGTCTAGCGGGGGACTACGAGCAGTACTTC.

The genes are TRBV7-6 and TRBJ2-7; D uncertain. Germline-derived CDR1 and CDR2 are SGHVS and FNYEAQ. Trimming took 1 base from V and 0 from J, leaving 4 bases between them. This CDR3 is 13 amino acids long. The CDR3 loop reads CASSLEISYEQYF. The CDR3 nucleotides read TGTGCCAGCAGCTTAGAGATCTCCTACGAGCAGTACTTC.

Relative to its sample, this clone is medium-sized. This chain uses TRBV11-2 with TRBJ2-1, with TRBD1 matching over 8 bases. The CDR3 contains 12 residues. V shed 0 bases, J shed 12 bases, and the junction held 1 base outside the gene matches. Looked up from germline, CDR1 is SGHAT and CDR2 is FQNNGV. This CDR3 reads CASSLDTGGQFF. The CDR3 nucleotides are TGTGCCAGCAGCTTAGATACAGGGGGGCAGTTCTTC.

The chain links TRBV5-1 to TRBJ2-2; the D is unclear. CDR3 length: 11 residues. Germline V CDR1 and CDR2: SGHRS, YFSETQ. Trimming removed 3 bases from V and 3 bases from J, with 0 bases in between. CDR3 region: CASSYTGELFF. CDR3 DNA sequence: TGCGCCAGCAGCTACACCGGGGAGCTGTTTTTT.

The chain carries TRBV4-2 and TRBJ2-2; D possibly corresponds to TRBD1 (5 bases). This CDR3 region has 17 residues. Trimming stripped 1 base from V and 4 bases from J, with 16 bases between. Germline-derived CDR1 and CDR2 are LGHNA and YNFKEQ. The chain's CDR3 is CASSQGQTELFTGELFF. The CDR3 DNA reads TGTGCCAGCAGCCAAGGACAGACCGAACTCTTCACCGGGGAGCTGTTTTTT.

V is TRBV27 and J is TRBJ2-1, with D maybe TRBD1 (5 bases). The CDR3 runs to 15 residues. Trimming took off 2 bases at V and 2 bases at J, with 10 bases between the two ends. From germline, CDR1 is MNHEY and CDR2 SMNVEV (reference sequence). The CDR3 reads CASSLQGVPYNEQFF. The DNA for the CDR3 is TGTGCCAGCAGTTTACAAGGGGTACCCTACAATGAGCAGTTCTTC.

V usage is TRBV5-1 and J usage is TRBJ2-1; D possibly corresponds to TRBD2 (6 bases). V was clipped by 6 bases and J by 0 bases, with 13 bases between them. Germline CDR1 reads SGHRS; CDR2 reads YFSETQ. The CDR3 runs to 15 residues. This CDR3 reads CASTTGTSSYNEQFF. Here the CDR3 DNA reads TGCGCCAGCACAACCGGGACTTCCTCCTACAATGAGCAGTTCTTC.

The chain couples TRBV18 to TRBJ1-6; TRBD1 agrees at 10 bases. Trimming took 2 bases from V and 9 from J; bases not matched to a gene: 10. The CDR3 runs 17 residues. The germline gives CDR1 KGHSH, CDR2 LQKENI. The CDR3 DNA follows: TGTGCCAGCTCACCAGGCTTGGCGCGGGACAGGGGTTCACCCCTCCACTTT. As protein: CASSPGLARDRGSPLHF.

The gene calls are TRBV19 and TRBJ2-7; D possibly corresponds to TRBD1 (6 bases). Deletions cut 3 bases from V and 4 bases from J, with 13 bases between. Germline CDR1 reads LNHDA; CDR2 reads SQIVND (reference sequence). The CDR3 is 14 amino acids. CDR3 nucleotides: TGTGCCAGTAGTATGGGGGCAGGAACATACGAGCAGTACTTC. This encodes CASSMGAGTYEQYF.

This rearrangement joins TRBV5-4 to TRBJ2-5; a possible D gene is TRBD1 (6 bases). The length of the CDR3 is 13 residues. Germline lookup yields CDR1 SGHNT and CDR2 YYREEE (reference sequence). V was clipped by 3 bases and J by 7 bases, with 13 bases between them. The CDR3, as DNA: TGTGCCAGCAGCTCCCCGGGACAATCGACCCAGTACTTC. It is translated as CASSSPGQSTQYF.